This is a list of T cell receptor beta chains from one sample in a study of cytomegalovirus exposure and HLA in healthy donors. Libraries were prepared by immunoSEQ multiplex PCR; TCRdb keeps only in-frame clonotypes and omits some of them. Counted here are around 170,000 clones, roughly 77% occurring once; the ten biggest clones make up 1%. Sequenced sample: PBMCs. These TCRs come from a woman between 50 and 59 years old in good health and CMV-seropositive. CDR3s include the opening cysteine and the closing phenylalanine or tryptophan. A D gene is named only where the DNA matches it firmly. A row's size may be missing; if present it is once, few, many or a size class.

CDR3 length	D gene	clone size	V gene	J gene	CDR3 protein	CDR3 DNA
15	TRBD2	once	TRBV6-4	TRBJ2-1	CASSGLAGGYNEQFF	TGTGCCAGCAGCGGACTAGCGGGAGGGTACAATGAGCAGTTCTTC
13	.	.	TRBV11-2	TRBJ1-2	CASSLDYRYGYTF	TGTGCCAGCAGCTTAGATTATCGGTATGGCTACACCTTC
14	TRBD2	.	TRBV28	TRBJ2-7	CASSLGIAGDEQYF	TGTGCCAGCAGTTTAGGTATAGCGGGGGACGAGCAGTACTTC
14	TRBD1	.	TRBV6-5	TRBJ1-6	CASRSFTGGSPLHF	TGTGCCAGCAGGTCGTTCACAGGGGGCTCACCCCTCCACTTT
13	TRBD1	.	TRBV30	TRBJ2-5	CAWSKQGKETQYF	TGTGCCTGGAGTAAACAGGGGAAGGAGACCCAGTACTTC
13	TRBD1	.	TRBV15	TRBJ2-3	CATSRGQGDTQYF	TGTGCCACCAGCAGAGGACAGGGAGATACGCAGTATTTT
15	.	.	TRBV27	TRBJ2-7	CASSPTVTATYEQYF	TGTGCCAGCAGCCCCACAGTGACAGCCACCTACGAGCAGTACTTC
15	TRBD1	.	TRBV19	TRBJ2-5	CASSVDRGYQETQYF	TGTGCCAGTAGCGTCGACAGGGGGTACCAAGAGACCCAGTACTTC
13	.	.	TRBV11-1	TRBJ2-1	CASSLGANNEQFF	TGTGCCAGCAGCTTGGGGGCTAACAATGAGCAGTTCTTC
15	TRBD1	.	TRBV19	TRBJ1-3	CASRVRTGHGNTIYF	TGTGCCAGTAGAGTGCGGACAGGGCATGGAAACACCATATATTTT
12	TRBD1	few	TRBV27	TRBJ1-2	CASWTGGYGYTF	TGTGCCAGCTGGACAGGGGGCTATGGCTACACCTTC
15	.	few	TRBV27	TRBJ2-1	CASSKDRDTYNEQFF	TGTGCCAGCAGTAAAGACCGGGACACCTACAATGAGCAGTTCTTC
13	.	.	TRBV19	TRBJ1-1	CAGAGLPHTEAFF	TGTGCCGGGGCAGGGCTGCCTCACACTGAAGCTTTCTTT
16	.	.	TRBV11-2	TRBJ1-4	CASSLGKRGGYEKLFF	TGTGCCAGCAGCTTAGGGAAGCGGGGGGGGTATGAAAAACTGTTTTTT
13	.	.	TRBV7-7	TRBJ1-1	CASSLTVDTEAFF	TGTGCTAGCAGCTTGACAGTGGACACTGAAGCTTTCTTT
15	TRBD1	few	TRBV6-5	TRBJ2-3	CASSFRDSSTDTQYF	TGTGCCAGCAGTTTCCGGGACAGCAGCACAGATACGCAGTATTTT
12	.	.	TRBV2	TRBJ1-2	CASSEIQGLYTF	TGTGCCAGCAGTGAAATACAGGGCCTCTACACCTTC
14	.	.	TRBV28	TRBJ1-2	CASSLLDRDYGYTF	TGTGCCAGCAGTTTGTTGGACAGAGACTATGGCTACACCTTC
14	.	.	TRBV28	TRBJ1-1	CASSPPLTYTEAFF	TGTGCCAGCAGTCCACCACTCACGTACACTGAAGCTTTCTTT
17	TRBD2	.	TRBV5-1	TRBJ2-3	CASSSSGAGGSTDTQYF	TGCGCCAGCAGCTCTTCCGGAGCGGGAGGGAGCACAGATACGCAGTATTTT
10	.	.	TRBV20-1	TRBJ2-1	CSGRDNEQFF	TGCAGTGGGAGGGACAATGAGCAGTTCTTC
8	.	.	TRBV10-3	TRBJ2-1	CAKRGQFF	TGTGCCAAAAGGGGGCAGTTCTTC
16	TRBD1	.	TRBV11-2	TRBJ1-2	CASSLGSGGVSYGYTF	TGTGCCAGCAGCTTAGGCTCAGGGGGCGTCAGCTATGGCTACACCTTC
14	TRBD2	few	TRBV5-1	TRBJ2-7	CASSLTSGSYEQYF	TGCGCCAGCAGCTTGACTAGCGGCTCCTACGAGCAGTACTTC
15	TRBD1	.	TRBV7-9	TRBJ1-4	CASNSEDREYGKLFF	TGTGCCAGCAACTCCGAGGACAGGGAGTACGGAAAACTGTTTTTT
14	TRBD1	few	TRBV2	TRBJ2-7	CASRDRVFSYEQYF	TGTGCCAGCAGGGACAGGGTGTTTTCCTACGAGCAGTACTTC
15	TRBD2	.	TRBV7-3	TRBJ2-1	CASSFEAGKYNEQFF	TGTGCCAGCAGCTTTGAAGCGGGGAAGTACAATGAGCAGTTCTTC
15	TRBD1	few	TRBV7-9	TRBJ1-1	CASSRLGQMNTEAFF	TGTGCCAGCAGTCGACTGGGACAGATGAACACTGAAGCTTTCTTT
13	.	.	TRBV5-6	TRBJ1-2	CASSLVLLEGYTF	TGTGCCAGCAGCTTGGTTTTGCTCGAGGGCTACACCTTC
15	TRBD1	.	TRBV19	TRBJ1-4	CASSMTRQGREKLFF	TGTGCCAGTAGTATGACGAGACAGGGAAGGGAAAAACTGTTTTTT
16	.	few	TRBV7-9	TRBJ2-5	CSSSSFKTATVETQYF	TGTTCCAGCAGCTCCTTTAAGACAGCGACCGTAGAGACCCAGTACTTC
16	.	.	TRBV19	TRBJ2-5	CASSIPRGRGRETQYF	TGTGCCAGTAGTATCCCACGCGGCAGGGGTCGAGAGACCCAGTACTTC
15	TRBD2	.	TRBV27	TRBJ2-7	CASSLAPGGSYEQYF	TGTGCCAGCAGTTTGGCCCCGGGGGGCTCCTACGAGCAGTACTTC
13	.	.	TRBV18	TRBJ2-7	CASSLRNSYEQYF	TGTGCCAGCTCACTCAGGAACTCCTACGAGCAGTACTTC
15	TRBD1	.	TRBV5-1	TRBJ1-4	CASSLGQGANEKLFF	TGCGCCAGCAGCTTGGGACAGGGAGCTAATGAAAAACTGTTTTTT
12	.	.	TRBV5-4	TRBJ2-1	CASSLSVTGPFF	TGTGCCAGCAGCTTGTCAGTGACAGGACCGTTCTTC
11	.	.	TRBV20-1	TRBJ1-1	CSAGPGAVAFF	TGCAGTGCTGGCCCGGGAGCGGTTGCTTTCTTT
15	.	.	TRBV6-1	TRBJ2-7	CASSYRQHNRNEQYF	TGTGCCAGCAGCTACCGACAGCACAACAGAAACGAGCAGTACTTC
16	.	.	TRBV7-9	TRBJ1-3	CASSLSQGRGGNTIYF	TGTGCCAGCAGCTTATCACAGGGAAGGGGAGGAAACACCATATATTTT
19	.	.	TRBV28	TRBJ1-5	CASSLVGALVSDDGQPQHF	TGTGCCAGCAGTTTGGTGGGGGCGCTTGTTAGTGATGATGGTCAGCCCCAGCATTTT
13	TRBD1	.	TRBV7-2	TRBJ1-4	CATGTGIGEKLFF	TGTGCCACCGGGACAGGGATTGGGGAAAAACTGTTTTTT
11	.	few	TRBV11-3	TRBJ2-2	CASSRFGELFF	TGTGCCAGCAGCCGTTTCGGGGAGCTGTTTTTT
14	.	.	TRBV29-1	TRBJ2-5	CSAAWSASAETQYF	TGCAGCGCTGCTTGGTCGGCTAGCGCCGAGACCCAGTACTTC
15	.	.	TRBV7-2	TRBJ1-4	CASSYPGRESEKLFF	TGTGCCAGCAGCTACCCGGGACGGGAGAGTGAAAAACTGTTTTTT
13	.	.	TRBV15	TRBJ1-4	CATSRVHSEKLFF	TGTGCCACCAGCAGAGTTCACAGCGAAAAACTGTTTTTT
14	.	.	TRBV7-3	TRBJ2-2	CASSFQGGEGELFF	TGTGCCAGCAGCTTCCAGGGGGGCGAGGGGGAGCTGTTTTTT
15	.	.	TRBV11-1	TRBJ2-7	CASSLDRDGAYEQYF	TGTGCCAGCAGCTTAGACAGGGATGGGGCCTACGAGCAGTACTTC
15	TRBD1	.	TRBV5-1	TRBJ1-5	CASSLEGQKMQPQHF	TGCGCCAGCAGCTTGGAGGGACAGAAAATGCAGCCCCAGCATTTT
14	.	.	TRBV4-3	TRBJ1-2	CASSPGSVGRSYTF	TGCGCCAGCAGCCCCGGGTCAGTGGGTAGAAGCTACACCTTC
15	TRBD2	.	TRBV5-4	TRBJ2-3	CASSLTSGTTDTQYF	TGTGCCAGCAGCTTGACTAGCGGGACCACAGATACGCAGTATTTT
17	TRBD2	.	TRBV4-1	TRBJ2-1	CASSQVELAGKYNEQFF	TGCGCCAGCAGCCAAGTAGAACTAGCGGGGAAATACAATGAGCAGTTCTTC
12	.	.	TRBV28	TRBJ1-3	CASSSGDGTIYF	TGTGCCAGCAGCTCCGGTGATGGCACCATATATTTT
14	.	.	TRBV7-6	TRBJ1-6	CASSRDLDNSPLHF	TGTGCCAGCAGCCGGGACTTGGATAATTCACCCCTCCACTTT